This T cell receptor beta chain was obtained from a study of blood T cell repertoires in COVID-19. Turning to the study itself: T cells, B-cell-depleted T cells, or PBMCs provided the cDNA or gDNA that served as material.

The CDR3 is 14 residues long. Unmatched junction bases numbered 10, after V lost 5 bases and J lost 7 bases. Germline V CDR1 and CDR2: MNHEY, SVGAGI. This clone appeared once. Clones were read by immunoSEQ multiplex PCR, and TCRdb kept only the in-frame ones, dropping some. The table records 120,000 to 150,000 clones, roughly 90% of them present only once. Source material: peripheral blood. The rearrangement uses TRBV6-5 and TRBJ2-7; 8 positions match TRBD2. This TCR was recovered from a human donor with COVID-19, enrolled during active disease. The donor label of this sample is uncertain. The CDR3 coding sequence is TGTGCCAGCAGTCCCGGGGTAGCGGGGTATGAGCAGTACTTC. It translates to CASSPGVAGYEQYF.